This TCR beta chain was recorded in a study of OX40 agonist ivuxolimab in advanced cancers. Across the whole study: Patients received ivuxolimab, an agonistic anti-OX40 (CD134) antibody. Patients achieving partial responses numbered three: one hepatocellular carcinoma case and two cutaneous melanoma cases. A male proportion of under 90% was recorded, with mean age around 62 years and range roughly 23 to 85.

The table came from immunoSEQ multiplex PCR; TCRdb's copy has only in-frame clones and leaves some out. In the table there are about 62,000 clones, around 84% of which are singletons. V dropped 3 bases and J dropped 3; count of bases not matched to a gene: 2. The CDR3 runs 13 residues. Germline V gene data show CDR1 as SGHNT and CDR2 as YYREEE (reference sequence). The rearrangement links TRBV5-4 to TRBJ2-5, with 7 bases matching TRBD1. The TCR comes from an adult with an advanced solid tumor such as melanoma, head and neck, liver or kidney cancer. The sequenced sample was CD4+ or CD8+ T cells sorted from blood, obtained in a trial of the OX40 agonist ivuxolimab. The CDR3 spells CASSSGTEETQYF. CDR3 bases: TGTGCCAGCAGCTCCGGGACAGAAGAGACCCAGTACTTC.